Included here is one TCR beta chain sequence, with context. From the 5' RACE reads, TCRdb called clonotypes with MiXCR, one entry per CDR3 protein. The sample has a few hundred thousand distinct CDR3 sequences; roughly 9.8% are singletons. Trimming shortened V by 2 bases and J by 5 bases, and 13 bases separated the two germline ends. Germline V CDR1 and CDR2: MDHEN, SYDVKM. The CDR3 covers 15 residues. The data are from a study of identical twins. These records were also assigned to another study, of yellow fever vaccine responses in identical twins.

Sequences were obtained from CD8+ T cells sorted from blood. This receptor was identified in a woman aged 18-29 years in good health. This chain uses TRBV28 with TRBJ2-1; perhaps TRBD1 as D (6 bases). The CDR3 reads CASSLLTGTHNEQFF. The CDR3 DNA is TGTGCCAGCAGTTTACTTACCGGGACACACAATGAGCAGTTCTTC.